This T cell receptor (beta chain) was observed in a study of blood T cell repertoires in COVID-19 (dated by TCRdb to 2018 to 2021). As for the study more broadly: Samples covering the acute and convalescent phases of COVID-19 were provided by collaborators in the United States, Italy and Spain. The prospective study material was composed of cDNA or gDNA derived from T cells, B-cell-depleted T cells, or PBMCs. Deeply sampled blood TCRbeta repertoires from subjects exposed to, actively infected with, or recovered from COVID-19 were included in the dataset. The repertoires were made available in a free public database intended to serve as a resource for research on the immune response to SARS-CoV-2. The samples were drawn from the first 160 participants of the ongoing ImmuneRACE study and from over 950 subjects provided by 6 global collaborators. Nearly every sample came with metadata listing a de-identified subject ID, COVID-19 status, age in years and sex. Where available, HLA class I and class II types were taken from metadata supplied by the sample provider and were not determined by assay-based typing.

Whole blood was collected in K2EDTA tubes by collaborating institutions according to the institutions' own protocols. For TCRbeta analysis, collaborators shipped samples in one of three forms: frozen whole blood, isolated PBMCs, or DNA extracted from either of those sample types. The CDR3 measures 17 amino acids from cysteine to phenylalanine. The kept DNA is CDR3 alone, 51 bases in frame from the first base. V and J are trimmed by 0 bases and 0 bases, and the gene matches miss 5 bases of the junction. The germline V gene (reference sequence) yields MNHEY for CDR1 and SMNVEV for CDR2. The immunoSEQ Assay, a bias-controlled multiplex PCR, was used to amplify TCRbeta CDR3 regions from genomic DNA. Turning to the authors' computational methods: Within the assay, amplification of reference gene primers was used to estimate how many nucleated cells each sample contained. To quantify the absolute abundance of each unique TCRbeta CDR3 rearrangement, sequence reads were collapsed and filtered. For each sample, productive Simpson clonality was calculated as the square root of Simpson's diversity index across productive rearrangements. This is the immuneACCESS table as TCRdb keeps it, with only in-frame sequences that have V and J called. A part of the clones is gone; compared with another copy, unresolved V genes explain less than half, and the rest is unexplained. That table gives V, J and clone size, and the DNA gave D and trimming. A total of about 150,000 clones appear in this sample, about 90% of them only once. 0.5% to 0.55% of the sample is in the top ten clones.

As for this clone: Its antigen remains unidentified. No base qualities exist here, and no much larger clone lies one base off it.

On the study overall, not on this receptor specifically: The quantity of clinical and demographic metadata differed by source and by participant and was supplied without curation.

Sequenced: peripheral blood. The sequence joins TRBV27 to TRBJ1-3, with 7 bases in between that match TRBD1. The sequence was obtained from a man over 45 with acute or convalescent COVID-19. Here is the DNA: TGTGCCAGCAGTTTATCTGGACAGGCCGACTCTGGAAACACCATATATTTT. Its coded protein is CASSLSGQADSGNTIYF.